Listed here are 20 T cell receptor beta chains from one sample, sequenced in a study of cytomegalovirus exposure and HLA in healthy donors. A multiplex PCR was run with 60 Vbeta primers and 13 Jbeta primers. Sequencing was performed with immunoSEQ multiplex PCR; in TCRdb, only in-frame clones are kept and a portion is missing. The sample has roughly 150,000 clones; 65% to 80% are singletons. The specimen sequenced was PBMCs. The origin of the receptors is a male donor in good health and CMV-seronegative.

This clone was seen a few times. This chain links TRBV6-1 with TRBJ1-1; TRBD1 aligns across 9 bases. V was clipped by 7 bases and J by 3 bases; unmatched bases: 6. This CDR3 has 14 amino acids. CDR1 MNHNS and CDR2 SASEGT come from the germline V gene. Written as DNA, the CDR3 is TGTGCCAGCAAGGGGACAGGGTCGGACACTGAAGCTTTCTTT. This gives the protein CASKGTGSDTEAFF.

This rearrangement joins TRBV5-4 to TRBJ2-3, with 8 nucleotides matching TRBD1. J lost 4 bases, V lost 4 bases, and 5 bases had no gene match. From germline, CDR1 is SGHNT and CDR2 YYREEE (reference sequence). This CDR3 comprises 14 residues. The CDR3 reads CASSTRTGSDTQYF. For the CDR3, the DNA is TGTGCCAGCAGCACCCGGACAGGGTCAGATACGCAGTATTTT.

The CDR3 DNA is TGTGCCAGTAGTGGGACGACAGGGGACGGCCAGCCCCAGCATTTT. Amino acids: CASSGTTGDGQPQHF. This chain links TRBV19 with TRBJ1-5; 8 nucleotides agree with TRBD1. Trimming at V came to 5 bases and at J to 7 bases, leaving 10 bases not matched to a gene. The germline V gene has CDR1 LNHDA and CDR2 SQIVND (reference sequence). The CDR3 is made up of 15 amino acids.

V usage is TRBV7-2 and J usage is TRBJ2-3; 10 nucleotides line up with TRBD2. This CDR3 comprises 17 residues. The germline CDR1 and CDR2 sequences are SGHTA and FQGNSA. The junction had 5 bases not matched to a gene; V was cut back by 1 base and J by 1 base. The CDR3 region is CASSLEATSGGTDTQYF. Written as DNA, the CDR3 is TGTGCCAGCAGCTTAGAGGCAACTAGCGGGGGCACAGATACGCAGTATTTT.

The rearrangement links TRBV7-2 to TRBJ1-1, with D uncertain. Germline values: CDR1 SGHTA, CDR2 FQGNSA. The V gene lost 5 bases and the J gene lost 7 bases, with 8 bases spanning the gap. The CDR3 runs 11 residues. CDR3: CASSRGREAFF. The CDR3 nucleotides are TGTGCCAGCAGCCGCGGGCGTGAAGCTTTCTTT.

This clone was recorded a few times. The chain has TRBV7-2 and TRBJ2-7, with D perhaps matching TRBD2 (5 bases). V lost 1 base and J 0 bases, leaving 13 bases between the germline ends. The CDR3 totals 16 residues. Looked up from germline, CDR1 is SGHTA and CDR2 is FQGNSA. The CDR3: CASSLGYREGSYEQYF. The CDR3 coding sequence is TGTGCCAGCAGCTTAGGATACCGGGAAGGCTCCTACGAGCAGTACTTC.

This rearrangement joins TRBV5-4 to TRBJ2-2; 9 nucleotides align to TRBD1. Germline assignment: CDR1 SGHNT and CDR2 YYREEE (reference sequence). Losses at the gene ends were 4 bases for V and 7 bases for J; bases not matched to a gene: 8. The CDR3 spans 15 residues. CDR3 region: CASSSWDRVVGELFF. CDR3 in DNA: TGTGCCAGCAGCAGCTGGGACAGGGTGGTCGGGGAGCTGTTTTTT.

V and J are TRBV6-1 and TRBJ1-2; D gene unclear. Per germline, CDR1 MNHNS and CDR2 SASEGT. The CDR3 is 13 amino acids. The ends were cut back, 5 bases at V and 4 bases at J, with 11 bases in the middle. The DNA of the CDR3 is TGTGCCAGCAGTTCCGCCTGGCCCTATGGCTACACCTTC. Translation gives CASSSAWPYGYTF.

This clone was found once. The V call is TRBV11-3, the J call TRBJ2-3; D is uncertain. Trimming cost V 4 bases and J 5 bases, with 7 bases left between them. The CDR3 contains 12 residues. In germline, CDR1 is SGHNT, CDR2 YENEEA. The CDR3 DNA sequence: TGTGCCAGCAGCTCGAGGATAGATACGCAGTATTTT. As protein: CASSSRIDTQYF.

The chain has TRBV7-6 and TRBJ2-1; 7 bases line up with TRBD1. V lost 4 bases, J lost 12 bases, and 12 bases stayed unmatched. The CDR3 length is 14 residues. The germline CDR1 and CDR2 sequences are SGHVS and FNYEAQ. The CDR3 protein is CASSSRGQASGQFF. The CDR3 nucleotides are TGTGCCAGCAGCTCCCGAGGACAGGCCTCGGGGCAGTTCTTC.

The V gene is TRBV29-1, the J gene TRBJ2-2; D unresolved. CDR1 and CDR2 from the germline V gene are SQVTM and ANQGSEA. Trimming stripped 3 bases from V and 1 base from J, with 6 bases between. CDR3 length: 13 residues. In DNA form, the CDR3 reads TGCAGCGTTGATGCAGGGAACACCGGGGAGCTGTTTTTT. Translation: CSVDAGNTGELFF.

V gene TRBV2 combines with J gene TRBJ1-2; D not certain. Trimming stripped 5 bases from V and 8 bases from J, with 15 bases between. CDR3 length: 13 residues. Per germline, CDR1 SNHLY and CDR2 FYNNEI. DNA for the CDR3: TGTGCCAGCAGTCATGACTCGGGTGGGGGCTACACCTTC. Translated: CASSHDSGGGYTF.

The chain couples TRBV30 to TRBJ2-3; no definite D call. Germline CDR1 GTSNPN, CDR2 SVGIG (reference sequence). This CDR3 has 15 amino acids. With 0 bases removed from V and 2 bases from J, the gap between germline ends came to 12 bases. This CDR3 is CAWSVVGRITDTQYF. CDR3 nucleotide sequence: TGTGCCTGGAGTGTAGTCGGCAGGATCACAGATACGCAGTATTTT. The full variable domain, in which reference TRBV30 and TRBJ2-3 provide the parts outside the CDR3, is SQTIHQWPATLVQPVGSPLSLECTVEGTSNPNLYWYRQAAGRGLQLLFYSVGIGQISSEVPQNLSASRPQDRQFILSSKKLLLSDSGFYLCAWSVVGRITDTQYFGPGTRLTVL.

The chain combines TRBV19 with TRBJ1-5; a weak D match, TRBD1 (5 bases). The V end lost 5 bases, the J end lost 3 bases, and 11 bases lay between the germline ends. This CDR3 spans 14 amino acids. CDR1 and CDR2 from the germline V gene are LNHDA and SQIVND (reference sequence). The CDR3 DNA reads TGTGCCAGTAGTCCGGGACTTTTCAATCAGCCCCAGCATTTT. It is translated as CASSPGLFNQPQHF.

The chain combines TRBV5-1 with TRBJ1-5, with D possibly being TRBD1 (5 bases). V dropped 0 bases and J dropped 4 bases, with 11 bases sitting between them. The germline V gene has CDR1 SGHRS and CDR2 YFSETQ. This CDR3 is 15 amino acids long. The CDR3 protein is CASSLEGDRNQPQHF. CDR3 nucleotides: TGCGCCAGCAGCTTGGAAGGTGACAGAAATCAGCCCCAGCATTTT.

The CDR3 DNA sequence: TGTGCCAGCAGCTTAGCTCCCCCGGGGGGGAGGGATACGCAGTATTTT. It encodes CASSLAPPGGRDTQYF. The rearrangement links TRBV7-9 to TRBJ2-3; 8 bases are shared with TRBD2. Germline CDR1 and CDR2: SEHNR and FQNEAQ (reference sequence). The CDR3 totals 16 residues. The J segment lost 6 bases and the V segment lost 0 bases, leaving 8 bases of the junction unmatched. Filled out from reference TRBV7-9 and TRBJ2-3, the complete variable domain reads DTGVSQNPRHKITKRGQNVTFRCDPISEHNRLYWYRQTLGQGPEFLTYFQNEAQLEKSRLLSDRFSAERPKGSFSTLEIQRTEQGDSAMYLCASSLAPPGGRDTQYFGPGTRLTVL.

This clone appeared a few times. The chain joins TRBV27 to TRBJ1-5, with D possibly TRBD1 on 6 matching bases. The germline gives CDR1 MNHEY, CDR2 SMNVEV (reference sequence). The germline V and J ends were trimmed by 5 bases and 4 bases, with 9 bases remaining between them. The CDR3 is 13 amino acids. In nucleotides, the CDR3 is TGTGCCAGCAGTCAACAGGGAAATCAGCCCCAGCATTTT. Amino acid sequence: CASSQQGNQPQHF.

The J gene is TRBJ2-7, the V gene TRBV5-6, with unresolved D. The CDR3 covers 13 residues. The V end was cut by 2 bases, the J end by 1 base, with 7 bases between. Germline V gene lookup returns CDR1 SGHDT and CDR2 YYEEEE. CDR3: CASSFDKSYEQYF. The CDR3 DNA sequence: TGTGCCAGCAGCTTTGACAAATCCTACGAGCAGTACTTC.

In its sample, this clone was seen once. The gene calls are TRBV7-3 and TRBJ2-5, with TRBD2 identical over 11 bases. This CDR3 has 14 amino acids. The germline V gene encodes CDR1 SGHTA and CDR2 FQGTGA. The junction had 2 bases not matched to a gene; V was cut back by 5 bases and J by 3 bases. The CDR3 nucleotides read TGTGCCAGCAGCCAGACTAGCGGGAAAGAGACCCAGTACTTC. Translation gives CASSQTSGKETQYF. Full variable domain (rest looked up from reference TRBV7-3 and TRBJ2-5): GAGVSQTPSNKVTEKGKYVELRCDPISGHTALYWYRQSLGQGPEFLIYFQGTGAADDSGLPNDRFFAVRPEGSVSTLKIQRTERGDSAVYLCASSQTSGKETQYFGPGTRLLVL.

As concerns this clone: An end of the junction differs from the germline gene, which may be a read error. V and J are TRBV29-1 and TRBJ2-3; TRBD1 or TRBD2 may be the D gene (7 bases each). Germline V gene lookup returns CDR1 SQVTM and CDR2 ANQGSEA. This CDR3 comprises 15 residues. The CDR3 coding sequence is TGCAGCGTCGAAGGGAGGGGGCGCGGCACAGATACGCAGTATTTT. This translates into CSVEGRGRGTDTQYF.